A single sample gave rise to the 24 T cell receptor beta chains below, sequenced in a study of cytomegalovirus exposure and HLA in healthy donors. PCR was performed using 60 Vbeta and 13 Jbeta primers. The data were produced by immunoSEQ multiplex PCR, yet TCRdb's version contains in-frame clones alone and is incomplete. Counted here are 150,000 or so clones, roughly 77% occurring once; the ten biggest clones make up around 11%. The sequencing sample was made of PBMCs. The receptor set was obtained from a man between 18 and 29 years old in good health and CMV-seropositive.

The chain is built from TRBV9 and TRBJ2-1; 10 bases are shared with TRBD2. Germline CDR1 is SGDLS and CDR2 is YYNGEE. V trimming: 0 bases; J trimming: 7 bases; junction bases outside the gene matches: 7. This CDR3 region has 16 residues. CDR3 region: CASSVGRLAGENEQFF. The CDR3 DNA reads as TGTGCCAGCAGCGTAGGTAGGCTAGCGGGAGAGAATGAGCAGTTCTTC.

The J gene is TRBJ2-2, the V gene TRBV5-1, with 12 positions matching TRBD2. The trim removed 5 bases at V and 4 bases at J, leaving 3 bases unmatched. The CDR3 is made up of 15 amino acids. Per the germline V gene, CDR1 is SGHRS and CDR2 is YFSETQ. The CDR3 DNA reads TGCGCCAGCAGTCCGACTAGCGGGAGCACCGGGGAGCTGTTTTTT. Encoded protein: CASSPTSGSTGELFF.

The genes are TRBV27 and TRBJ2-7; 9 nucleotides align to TRBD2. The CDR3 length is 16 residues. V lost 6 bases and J lost 2; bases outside the gene matches: 11. CDR1 is MNHEY, CDR2 SMNVEV, per germline (reference sequence). The CDR3 nucleotides read TGTGCCAGCAGCCTCGGGCGGGAGGGCCCCCCCTACGAGCAGTACTTC. Its translation: CASSLGREGPPYEQYF.

This clone was counted a few times. V gene TRBV6-1 combines with J gene TRBJ1-1; D remains unclear. Germline V gene lookup returns CDR1 MNHNS and CDR2 SASEGT. CDR3 length: 13 amino acids. The ends were cut back, 7 bases at V and 0 bases at J, with 9 bases in the middle. The CDR3 DNA follows: TGTGCCAGCACGGCGGGGTTGAACACTGAAGCTTTCTTT. Translating it yields CASTAGLNTEAFF.

J is TRBJ2-7 and V is TRBV29-1, with 8 bases that match TRBD1. The CDR3 contains 14 residues. J was trimmed by 2 bases and V by 1 base; bases with no gene match: 4. CDR1 is SQVTM and CDR2 is ANQGSEA in the germline V gene. For the CDR3, the DNA is TGCAGCGTTGAAGGGACAGGGTACGCCTACGAGCAGTACTTC. Translating it yields CSVEGTGYAYEQYF.

CDR3 sequence (DNA): TGTGCCATCAGTGAGTCAGGCGGGAGCTTTCGTAATGAGCAGTTCTTC. It yields the protein CAISESGGSFRNEQFF. V is TRBV10-3 and J is TRBJ2-1; 7 nucleotides align to TRBD2. This CDR3 is 16 amino acids long. Looked up from germline, CDR1 is ENHRY and CDR2 is SYGVKD. Trimming at V came to 0 bases and at J to 7 bases, leaving 9 bases not matched to a gene.

The chain joins TRBV7-2 to TRBJ1-4, with TRBD1 identical over 9 bases. The germline gives CDR1 SGHTA, CDR2 FQGNSA. V trimming: 7 bases; J trimming: 8 bases; junction bases outside the gene matches: 8. The CDR3 totals 14 residues. The CDR3 DNA follows: TGTGCCAGCACCGCGGACAGGGGAGACGAAAAACTGTTTTTT. This sequence encodes CASTADRGDEKLFF. Using reference TRBV7-2 and TRBJ1-4 for the parts outside the CDR3, the full variable domain is GAGVSQSPSNKVTEKGKDVELRCDPISGHTALYWYRQSLGQGLEFLIYFQGNSAPDKSGLPSDRFSAERTGGSVSTLTIQRTQQEDSAVYLCASTADRGDEKLFFGSGTQLSVL.

The chain has TRBV7-6 and TRBJ2-1; TRBD2 aligns across 9 bases. The V gene end was trimmed by 1 base and the J gene end by 4 bases; junction bases not matched to a gene: 5. Germline V gene lookup returns CDR1 SGHVS and CDR2 FNYEAQ. The CDR3 covers 16 residues. The CDR3 nucleotides read TGTGCCAGCAGCTTAGTCTCTAGCGGGACATACAATGAGCAGTTCTTC. It codes for CASSLVSSGTYNEQFF. Variable domain in full (rest from reference TRBV7-6 and TRBJ2-1): GAGVSQSPRYKVTKRGQDVALRCDPISGHVSLYWYRQALGQGPEFLTYFNYEAQQDKSGLPNDRFSAERPEGSISTLTIQRTEQRDSAMYRCASSLVSSGTYNEQFFGPGTRLTVL.

The rearrangement uses TRBV7-8 and TRBJ2-5, with 8 bases aligning to TRBD1. With 8 bases clipped from V and 3 bases from J, the junction kept 5 bases outside the gene matches. CDR1 SGHVS and CDR2 FQNEAQ come from the germline V gene. There are 13 residues in the CDR3. The CDR3 region is CASGDRMEETQYF. The CDR3 DNA is TGTGCCAGCGGGGACAGGATGGAAGAGACCCAGTACTTC.

The chain uses TRBV27 and TRBJ2-7; TRBD2 matches at 16 bases. The CDR3 is 17 amino acids. The junction had 5 bases not matched to a gene; V was cut back by 4 bases and J by 2 bases. Germline V gives CDR1 MNHEY, CDR2 SMNVEV (reference sequence). CDR3 sequence reads: CASSSSGTSGRAYEQYF. CDR3 DNA: TGTGCCAGCAGTTCGTCCGGGACTAGCGGGAGGGCCTACGAGCAGTACTTC.

The rearrangement uses TRBV6-1 and TRBJ2-7; D is perhaps TRBD1 (5 bases). Trimming took 6 bases from V and 1 from J, leaving 13 bases between them. The V gene's germline CDR1 is MNHNS and CDR2 SASEGT. CDR3 length: 14 residues. CDR3 DNA sequence: TGTGCCAGCAGCGTTCAAGGGGCTTCCTACGAGCAGTACTTC. Its protein product is CASSVQGASYEQYF.

CDR3 sequence: CAWSEASGYGYTF. The CDR3 region has the DNA TGTGCCTGGAGTGAAGCTTCGGGCTATGGCTACACCTTC. The V and J genes are TRBV30 and TRBJ1-2; D is undetermined. Trimming took 1 base from V and 4 from J, leaving 10 bases between them. The CDR3 has 13 amino acids. CDR1 and CDR2 from the germline V gene are GTSNPN and SVGIG (reference sequence).

This clone turned up a few times. The rearrangement links TRBV9 to TRBJ1-1, with 11 positions matching TRBD1. The germline V gene encodes CDR1 SGDLS and CDR2 YYNGEE. Unmatched junction bases numbered 6, after V lost 4 bases and J lost 1 base. CDR3 length: 16 amino acids. The CDR3 region has the DNA TGTGCCAGCAGCCGGACAGGGGGCGGAAAGAACACTGAAGCTTTCTTT. It yields the protein CASSRTGGGKNTEAFF.

The chain links TRBV6-1 to TRBJ2-1, with 14 bases aligning to TRBD2. The trim removed 4 bases at V and 1 base at J, leaving 9 bases unmatched. CDR3 length: 19 residues. The germline V gene has CDR1 MNHNS and CDR2 SASEGT. The CDR3 DNA reads as TGTGCCAGCAGTGGAACGACTAGCGGGAGGGCCTGGTCCTACAATGAGCAGTTCTTC. It translates to CASSGTTSGRAWSYNEQFF.

The rearrangement links TRBV9 to TRBJ1-2; D gene ambiguous. The germline V gene encodes CDR1 SGDLS and CDR2 YYNGEE. Trimming took 4 bases from V and 1 from J, leaving 14 bases between them. The CDR3 loop spans 15 amino acids. The CDR3 DNA reads TGTGCCAGCAGCCTTAGTCCGCTCCATAACTATGGCTACACCTTC. Translating it yields CASSLSPLHNYGYTF.

CDR3 residues: CASSLGLAGFYNEQFF. Here the CDR3 DNA reads TGTGCCAGCAGCTTGGGACTAGCGGGTTTCTACAATGAGCAGTTCTTC. The V gene is TRBV5-6, the J gene TRBJ2-1; 10 nucleotides agree with TRBD2. The ends lost 0 bases at V and 3 bases at J; junction bases unmatched: 3. Germline V gene sequence: CDR1 SGHDT, CDR2 YYEEEE. This CDR3 has 16 amino acids.

The CDR3 nucleotides read TGCGCCAGCAGCTCACCTAACGCCTACGAGCAGTACTTC. This gives the protein CASSSPNAYEQYF. This chain connects TRBV5-1 to TRBJ2-7; no clear D gene. Between the trimmed V and J ends, which lost 3 bases and 2 bases, there was a span of 9 bases. This CDR3 has 13 amino acids. Germline assignment: CDR1 SGHRS and CDR2 YFSETQ.

There are a few counts of this clone. The chain combines TRBV27 with TRBJ2-1, with TRBD2 identical over 11 bases. V shed 4 bases and J 10 bases; nucleotides not matched to a gene: 9. Germline loops: CDR1 MNHEY, CDR2 SMNVEV (reference sequence). The CDR3 runs to 15 residues. CDR3 sequence: CASSYGTSGKTEQFF. The CDR3 DNA sequence: TGTGCCAGCAGTTACGGGACTAGCGGCAAGACAGAGCAGTTCTTC.

V is TRBV2 and J is TRBJ1-3; 7 bases align to TRBD1. Germline loops: CDR1 SNHLY, CDR2 FYNNEI. The junction had 3 bases not matched to a gene; V was cut back by 4 bases and J by 0 bases. This CDR3 has 15 residues. CDR3 in amino acids: CASSGDSYSGNTIYF. The CDR3 bases are TGTGCCAGCAGTGGGGACAGCTACTCTGGAAACACCATATATTTT.

The V gene is TRBV15, the J gene TRBJ1-1; D is possibly TRBD1 (5 bases). The CDR3 has 16 residues. V lost 6 bases to trimming and J lost 4 bases, with 21 bases between them. Germline loops: CDR1 LNHNV, CDR2 YYDKDF (reference sequence). CDR3 DNA sequence: TGTGCCACCAGATCGGGCAGGGTAAGGTCGGGCACTGAAGCTTTCTTT. Translating gives CATRSGRVRSGTEAFF.

This clone was seen only a few times. This chain connects TRBV10-1 to TRBJ2-1; the D is unclear. Trimming shortened V by 0 bases and J by 7 bases, and 10 bases separated the two germline ends. The CDR3 loop spans 14 amino acids. Germline values: CDR1 WNHNN, CDR2 SYGVQD (reference sequence). CDR3 amino acids: CASSESSGRNEQFF. CDR3 coding DNA: TGCGCCAGCAGTGAGTCTTCAGGTCGGAATGAGCAGTTCTTC.

This chain links TRBV15 with TRBJ2-1; D gene unclear. Germline CDR1 LNHNV, CDR2 YYDKDF (reference sequence). The V gene lost 1 base and the J gene lost 6 bases, with 22 bases spanning the gap. The CDR3 length is 18 residues. CDR3 DNA: TGTGCCACCAGCAGAGGGATAGGAGCTCACGTAGGAGCCAATGAGCAGTTCTTC. Protein sequence: CATSRGIGAHVGANEQFF.

The rearrangement joins TRBV2 to TRBJ2-1; the D is unclear. The CDR3 is made up of 15 amino acids. V lost 3 bases and J lost 0, with 9 bases in between. Germline CDR1 is SNHLY and CDR2 is FYNNEI. This chain's CDR3 is CASSDGPSSYNEQFF. CDR3 bases: TGTGCCAGCAGTGATGGGCCGAGCTCCTACAATGAGCAGTTCTTC.

The CDR3 region is CASSPQGAANTGELFF. The CDR3 DNA follows: TGTGCCAGCAGCCCACAGGGGGCGGCGAACACCGGGGAGCTGTTTTTT. The chain is built from TRBV5-4 and TRBJ2-2; 9 bases match TRBD1. J was trimmed by 0 bases and V by 4 bases; bases with no gene match: 4. Germline lookup yields CDR1 SGHNT and CDR2 YYREEE (reference sequence). This CDR3 has 16 amino acids.